This T cell receptor beta chain was retrieved from a study of CD8+CD57+ T cells in acquired aplastic anemia. Study results and limitations: Comparison of patients with controls identified around 31 shared CD8+ CDR3 sequences.

All sequencing subjects had displayed CD8+CD57+ cell expansion on flow cytometry. Everyone among the patients had severe acquired aplastic anemia. This clonotype came up once. The antigen is not known. The J segment lost 4 bases and the V segment lost 5 bases, leaving 5 bases of the junction unmatched. The CDR3 extends over 13 amino acids. Germline V gene data show CDR1 as DFQATT and CDR2 as SNEGSKA (reference sequence). TCR beta VDJ and CDR3 were profiled, and genomic DNA was the template. TCRdb redid the calling of the reads with MiXCR, one entry per CDR3 protein. Among roughly 500,000 distinct CDR3 sequences, roughly 34% were seen once, and the ten largest hold around 0.82%.

This TCR was sampled from a human donor with aplastic anemia. The chain combines TRBV20-1 with TRBJ2-3; 8 nucleotides align to TRBD2. Sequencing was done on a sample of sorted CD4+, CD8+, or CD8+CD57+ T cells (not recorded which) from PBMCs. The CDR3 region is CSALRGGPDTQYF. Written as DNA, the CDR3 is TGCAGTGCTCTCCGGGGGGGGCCAGATACGCAGTATTTT.